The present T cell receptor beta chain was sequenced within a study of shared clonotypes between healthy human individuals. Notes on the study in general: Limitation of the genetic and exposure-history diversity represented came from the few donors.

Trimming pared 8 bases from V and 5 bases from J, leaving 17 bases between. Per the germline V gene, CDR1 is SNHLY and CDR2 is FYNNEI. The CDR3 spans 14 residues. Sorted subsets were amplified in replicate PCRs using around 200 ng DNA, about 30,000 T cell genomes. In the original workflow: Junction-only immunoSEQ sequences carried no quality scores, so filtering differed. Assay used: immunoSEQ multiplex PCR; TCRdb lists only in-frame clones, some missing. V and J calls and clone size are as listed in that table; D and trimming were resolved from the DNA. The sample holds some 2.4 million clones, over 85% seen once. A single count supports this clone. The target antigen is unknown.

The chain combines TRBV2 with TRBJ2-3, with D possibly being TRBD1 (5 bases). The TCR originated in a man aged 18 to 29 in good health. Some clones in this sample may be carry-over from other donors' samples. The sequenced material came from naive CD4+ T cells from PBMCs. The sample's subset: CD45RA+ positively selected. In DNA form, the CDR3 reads TGTGCCAGCCGACTCCTGGGTAGGGGAGATACGCAGTATTTT. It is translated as CASRLLGRGDTQYF. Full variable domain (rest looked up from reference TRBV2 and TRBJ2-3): EPEVTQTPSHQVTQMGQEVILRCVPISNHLYFYWYRQILGQKVEFLVSFYNNEISEKSEIFDDQFSVERPDGSNFTLKIRSTKLEDSAMYFCASRLLGRGDTQYFGPGTRLTVL.